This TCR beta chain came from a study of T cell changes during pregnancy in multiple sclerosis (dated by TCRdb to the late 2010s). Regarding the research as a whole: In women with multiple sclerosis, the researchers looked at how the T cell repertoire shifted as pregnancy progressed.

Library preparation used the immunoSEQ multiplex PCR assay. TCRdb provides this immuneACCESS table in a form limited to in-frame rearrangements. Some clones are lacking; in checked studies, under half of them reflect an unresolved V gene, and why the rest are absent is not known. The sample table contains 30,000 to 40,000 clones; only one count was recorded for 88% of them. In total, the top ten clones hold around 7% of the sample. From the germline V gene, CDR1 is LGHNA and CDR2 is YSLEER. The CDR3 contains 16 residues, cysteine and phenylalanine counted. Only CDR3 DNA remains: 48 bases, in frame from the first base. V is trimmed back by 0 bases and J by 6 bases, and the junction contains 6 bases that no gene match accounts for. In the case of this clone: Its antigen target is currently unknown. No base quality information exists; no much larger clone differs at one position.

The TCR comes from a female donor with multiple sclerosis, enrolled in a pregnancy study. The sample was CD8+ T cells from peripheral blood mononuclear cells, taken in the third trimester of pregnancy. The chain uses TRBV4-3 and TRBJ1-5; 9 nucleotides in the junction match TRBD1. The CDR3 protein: CASSQDFGTGIQPQHF. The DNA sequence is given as TGCGCCAGCAGCCAAGATTTCGGGACAGGGATTCAGCCCCAGCATTTT.